The 31 T cell receptor beta chains in this list originate from one sample, sequenced in a study of tumor and adjacent non-tumor tissue in lung cancer. The library came from three nested PCR rounds adapted from ARM-PCR protocols. Using its own MiXCR run on the multiplex PCR reads, TCRdb lists one record per CDR3 protein. The sample carries 55,000 to 65,000 distinct CDR3 sequences, 61% recorded once. This sample's RNA came from whole unsorted tissue. The normal lung tissue was taken more than 3 cm from the tumor edge. Sequenced sample: distant non-tumor lung tissue. These receptors all stem from a man between 65 and 80 years old with non-small cell lung cancer.

V is TRBV11-2 and J is TRBJ2-2; perhaps TRBD1 as D (5 bases). The CDR3 runs 16 residues. In germline, CDR1 is SGHAT, CDR2 FQNNGV. V lost 5 bases and J lost 1, with 14 bases in between. The CDR3: CASSPLTAQNTGELFF. The CDR3, as DNA: TGTGCCAGCAGCCCTCTGACAGCTCAGAACACCGGGGAGCTGTTTTTT.

Worth noting for this clonotype: The junction departs from germline at one end; a sequencing error may be responsible. The J gene is TRBJ2-1, the V gene TRBV5-6; a weak D match, TRBD2 (6 bases). Germline V CDR1 and CDR2: SGHDT, YYEEEE. The CDR3 is made up of 14 amino acids. The CDR3 loop reads CASGFGGNYNDQFF. CDR3 DNA sequence: TGTGCCAGCGGCTTCGGCGGGAACTACAATGACCAGTTCTTC.

The chain has TRBV5-6 and TRBJ2-7; D could derive from TRBD1 or TRBD2 (6 bases each). The CDR3 totals 13 residues. Germline-derived CDR1 and CDR2 are SGHDT and YYEEEE. The CDR3 DNA sequence: TGTGGCAGTGGGGGGCAGGGTCCCTACGAGCAGTACTTC. Protein product: CGSGGQGPYEQYF.

V is TRBV11-2 and J is TRBJ2-7; 7 nucleotides line up with TRBD1. The CDR3 runs 14 residues. Germline V lookup: CDR1 SGHAT, CDR2 FQNNGV. Germline trimming cut 1 base from V and 3 bases from J; bases unmatched to any gene: 3. CDR3 sequence reads: CASSLGDSSYEQYF. The CDR3 DNA follows: TGTGCCAGCAGCTTAGGGGACAGCAGCTACGAGCAGTACTTC.

Details on this clonotype: A much larger clone lies a single base off, so this may be a read error. The chain combines TRBV7-9 with TRBJ1-1; maybe TRBD1 (6 bases). Trimming shortened V by 3 bases and J by 6 bases, and 14 bases separated the two germline ends. This CDR3 spans 14 amino acids. Germline CDR1 is SEHNR and CDR2 is FQNEAQ (reference sequence). The CDR3 DNA reads as TGTGCCAGCAGCTTGGAGAACAGGGACCCTGAAGCTTTCTTT. Translated, it gives CASSLENRDPEAFF. The full variable domain, with the rest looked up from reference TRBV7-9 and TRBJ1-1, is DTGVSQNPRHKITKRGQNVTFRCDPISEHNRLYWYRQTLGQGPEFLTYFQNEAQLEKSRLLSDRFSAERPKGSFSTLEIQRTEQGDSAMYLCASSLENRDPEAFFGQGTRLTVV.

Worth noting for this clonotype: A read error may be the cause here, since a much bigger clone is one base away. V gene TRBV6-5 combines with J gene TRBJ2-1; D is unresolved. The CDR3 is made up of 18 amino acids. The V end lost 0 bases, the J end lost 0 bases, and 15 bases lay between the germline ends. Germline V CDR1 and CDR2: MNHEY, SVGAGI. The CDR3 spells CASSYSPRTRNSYNEQFF. As DNA, the CDR3 is TGTGCCAGCAGTTACTCCCCCCGGACCCGAAACTCCTACAATGAGCAGTTCTTC.

This clonotype was observed many times. This rearrangement joins TRBV4-1 to TRBJ1-5, with TRBD1 identical over 8 bases. V was clipped by 3 bases and J by 4 bases; unmatched bases: 5. CDR1 and CDR2 from the germline V gene are MGHRA and YSYEKL. The CDR3 contains 15 residues. In nucleotides, the CDR3 is TGCGCCAGCAGCCAGGCCGGGACAGGTAATCAGCCCCAGCATTTT. Amino acid sequence: CASSQAGTGNQPQHF.

The table lists this clonotype with a count of one. At one end, the junction sequence differs from germline, possibly due to a read error. This chain links TRBV11-2 with TRBJ2-5; tentatively, D is TRBD2 (5 bases). The CDR3 has 12 residues. Germline values: CDR1 SGHAT, CDR2 FQNNGV. The DNA for the CDR3 is TGCGCCAACAGCTTTTATTCCGGGGCCCAGTACTTC. As protein: CANSFYSGAQYF.

Comments on this clonotype: Germline and junction disagree at one end, which may indicate a read error. The rearrangement links TRBV4-2 to TRBJ2-2, with a weak D call TRBD2 (5 bases). Germline CDR1 is LGHNA and CDR2 is YNFKEQ. This CDR3 contains 16 residues. The chain's CDR3 is CVRSQETAANTGVLFF. For the CDR3, the DNA is TGTGTCAGAAGCCAAGAGACCGCGGCGAACACCGGGGTGCTGTTTTTT.

Turning to this clonotype: It may be a read error: a sequence one base away is much more abundant. The chain uses TRBV5-1 and TRBJ2-5; D gene ambiguous. The CDR3 spans 14 residues. The germline CDR1 and CDR2 sequences are SGHRS and YFSETQ. The CDR3 protein is CPSSFRRYQETQYF. The CDR3 nucleotides are TGCCCCAGCAGCTTTCGGCGGTACCAAGAGACCCAGTACTTC.

The table lists this clonotype with a few counts. Sequence at one end of the junction differs from germline and may be a read error. The J gene is TRBJ2-7, the V gene TRBV11-2; D is tentatively TRBD1 or TRBD2 (5 bases each). Germline V gives CDR1 SGHAT, CDR2 FQNNGV. CDR3 length equals 14 residues. The CDR3 region is CASSADLGGTEHYF. The CDR3 nucleotides are TGTGCCAGTAGCGCAGACTTGGGTGGGACCGAGCACTACTTC.

There are many counts of this clonotype. The gene calls are TRBV29-1 and TRBJ2-1; 9 bases line up with TRBD2. Germline V gene sequence: CDR1 SQVTM, CDR2 ANQGSEA. CDR3 length: 19 residues. The V and J ends lost 0 bases and 2 bases, in that order; junction bases with no gene match: 14. This CDR3 reads CSVEDRAGGLWKPYNEQFF. Written as DNA, the CDR3 is TGCAGCGTTGAAGATCGAGCGGGAGGACTTTGGAAACCCTACAATGAGCAGTTCTTC.

The chain employs TRBV4-2 and TRBJ1-4; TRBD1 might be the D (5 bases). The germline V and J ends were trimmed by 3 bases and 10 bases, with 27 bases remaining between them. Germline V CDR1 and CDR2: LGHNA, YNFKEQ. The CDR3 is 18 residues long. The CDR3 coding sequence is TGTGCCAGCAGCCATCCGGGACTAGCGTTTACGGGTGGTGTAAAACTGTTTTTT. Its protein is CASSHPGLAFTGGVKLFF.

Only a few counts were recorded for this clonotype. One end of the junction fails to match germline, which may point to a read error. The rearrangement uses TRBV25-1 and TRBJ2-7, with 8 bases matching TRBD1. The CDR3 contains 12 residues. CDR1 and CDR2 (germline): MGHDK, SYGVNS. In DNA form, the CDR3 reads TGTGCCGGCAGGGGGCAGGGGAGGGAGCAGTACTTC. It translates to CAGRGQGREQYF.

As for this clonotype: Relative to the germline gene, one junction end is altered; a read error may explain this. The chain couples TRBV6-1 to TRBJ2-6; unclear D gene. The CDR3 is 16 amino acids. Per the germline V gene, CDR1 is MNHNS and CDR2 is SASEGT. The CDR3 DNA reads as TGTGCCAGCAGTGTCGAGGACGGCTCTTGGGCCAACGCCCTGACTTTC. Translated: CASSVEDGSWANALTF.

V is TRBV28 and J is TRBJ1-1, with D tentatively TRBD1 (6 bases). The germline V gene has CDR1 MDHEN and CDR2 SYDVKM. V lost 6 bases and J lost 5, with 16 bases in between. The CDR3 is 14 amino acids. This CDR3 reads CASRYTGKGTEAFF. The CDR3 region has the DNA TGTGCCAGCAGGTATACAGGGAAGGGGACTGAAGCTTTCTTT.

The chain links TRBV7-9 to TRBJ2-3; no clear D gene. The germline V gene has CDR1 SEHNR and CDR2 FQNEAQ (reference sequence). The CDR3 has 11 residues. The V gene lost 6 bases and the J gene lost 6 bases, with 7 bases spanning the gap. The CDR3 protein is CASRNGDTQYF. In DNA form, the CDR3 reads TGTGCCAGCAGGAATGGTGATACGCAGTATTTT. Full variable domain (outside the CDR3, taken from reference TRBV7-9 and TRBJ2-3): DTGVSQNPRHKITKRGQNVTFRCDPISEHNRLYWYRQTLGQGPEFLTYFQNEAQLEKSRLLSDRFSAERPKGSFSTLEIQRTEQGDSAMYLCASRNGDTQYFGPGTRLTVL.

In the case of this clonotype: Possible read error: a much larger clone is one base away. This chain uses TRBV5-1 with TRBJ2-7, with 10 bases aligning to TRBD1. The CDR3 has 16 amino acids. V was clipped by 4 bases and J by 6 bases; unmatched bases: 13. Germline V gene lookup returns CDR1 SGHRS and CDR2 YFSETQ. The CDR3 region has the DNA TGCGCCAGCAGCCGTATCACCGGGACAGGGGCGAGCGAGCAGTACTTC. This codes for CASSRITGTGASEQYF.

This clonotype was detected ten times or more. The chain links TRBV2 to TRBJ1-1; D is possibly TRBD1 (6 bases). Germline V gene sequence: CDR1 SNHLY, CDR2 FYNNEI. V lost 6 bases and J lost 1, with 12 bases in between. The CDR3 is 14 residues long. Here the CDR3 reads CASRGTMGNTEAFF. The CDR3 DNA follows: TGTGCCAGCAGGGGGACAATGGGGAACACTGAAGCTTTCTTT.

This clonotype was counted many times. The V and J genes are TRBV11-2 and TRBJ2-5; no definite D call. V was shortened by 0 bases and J by 4 bases, with 9 bases between the two germline ends. Per the germline V gene, CDR1 is SGHAT and CDR2 is FQNNGV. The CDR3 spans 14 residues. The CDR3 protein is CASSLDSLRETQYF. The CDR3, as DNA: TGTGCCAGCAGCTTAGATTCCTTACGAGAGACCCAGTACTTC.

There are a few counts of this clonotype. The chain uses TRBV5-1 and TRBJ2-1; 9 bases fit TRBD1. The germline V gene has CDR1 SGHRS and CDR2 YFSETQ. J gave up 9 bases and V 3 bases, and 7 bases lay outside the gene matches. The CDR3 extends over 14 amino acids. This CDR3 is CASSSPGQGGEQFF. CDR3 DNA sequence: TGCGCCAGCAGCTCTCCGGGACAGGGCGGTGAGCAGTTCTTC.

To note about this clonotype: The limits of the CDR3 on the DNA are not certain, so only TCRdb's listed CDR3 is given. The chain employs TRBV5-5 and TRBJ1-1; the listed D gene, TRBD1, was not tested against the DNA. Counting both end residues, the CDR3 totals 15 amino acids. Per the germline V gene, CDR1 is SGHKS and CDR2 is YYEKEE (reference sequence). CDR3 protein: CASSQWGRGATESFF.

This clonotype was recorded a few times. Just one base apart from a much larger clone, this may be a read error. The chain uses TRBV29-1 and TRBJ1-1; 7 positions agree with TRBD1. With 8 bases clipped from V and 8 bases from J, the junction kept 14 bases outside the gene matches. Germline V gene sequence: CDR1 SQVTM, CDR2 ANQGSEA. The CDR3 length is 13 residues. CDR3: CSRSRGFSTEAFF. DNA of the CDR3: TGCAGCAGGAGCAGGGGGTTCTCTACGGAAGCTTTCTTT.

Details on this clonotype: This could be a read error, since a much larger clone is one nucleotide away. V is TRBV6-1 and J is TRBJ1-5; 8 nucleotides line up with TRBD1. There are 14 residues in the CDR3. Per the germline V gene, CDR1 is MNHNS and CDR2 is SASEGT. The CDR3 here is CTSSEDTGGQPQHF. In DNA, the CDR3 is TGTACCAGCAGTGAAGACACAGGGGGTCAGCCCCAGCATTTT.

Worth noting for this clonotype: At one boundary the junction diverges from the germline segment, which might be a read error. This chain joins TRBV28 and TRBJ2-3; D is undetermined. CDR3 length: 14 amino acids. Looked up from germline, CDR1 is MDHEN and CDR2 is SYDVKM. In DNA, the CDR3 is TGTGTCAGCAGTTTAGTTTGGAGCTCCCCTACGCAGTATTTT. Translating gives CVSSLVWSSPTQYF. The complete variable domain, with remaining parts taken from reference TRBV28 and TRBJ2-3, reads DVKVTQSSRYLVKRTGEKVFLECVQDMDHENMFWYRQDPGLGLRLIYFSYDVKMKEKGDIPEGYSVSREKKERFSLILESASTNQTSMYLCVSSLVWSSPTQYFGPGTRLTVL.

V and J are TRBV28 and TRBJ1-3; tentative D call: TRBD1 (6 bases). The CDR3 has 15 amino acids. Germline assignment: CDR1 MDHEN and CDR2 SYDVKM. V was cut by 6 bases and J by 2 bases, with 14 bases left in between. This CDR3 reads CASRGKQGTGNTIYF. The CDR3 nucleotides read TGTGCCAGCAGGGGGAAACAGGGAACTGGAAACACCATATATTTT.

About this clonotype itself: A much larger clone is a single base away; this may be a read error. This chain links TRBV5-5 with TRBJ1-5, with a possible D match to TRBD1 (6 bases). CDR3 size: 14 residues. Germline-derived CDR1 and CDR2 are SGHKS and YYEKEE (reference sequence). V lost 3 bases and J lost 9, with 16 bases in between. This chain's CDR3 is CASSSAGGLRPQHF. CDR3 nucleotides: TGTGCCAGCAGCTCCGCCGGGGGCCTGCGGCCCCAGCATTTT.

Points on this clonotype: This could be a read error, since a much larger clone is one nucleotide away. Since no conserved phenylalanine or tryptophan closes the CDR3, a read error is the likely cause. This chain uses TRBV6-5 with TRBJ1-1; D is unclear. Germline assignment: CDR1 MNHEY and CDR2 SVGAGI. The CDR3 consists of 13 residues. Trimming shortened V by 7 bases and J by 2 bases, and 11 bases separated the two germline ends. The CDR3 here is CASKETINTEAFS. DNA of the CDR3: TGTGCCAGCAAAGAAACGATCAACACTGAAGCTTTCTCT.

The rearrangement uses TRBV11-2 and TRBJ2-2; D is possibly TRBD2 (5 bases). Germline-derived CDR1 and CDR2 are SGHAT and FQNNGV. The CDR3 totals 15 residues. Trimming cost V 10 bases and J 5 bases, with 20 bases left between them. Here the CDR3 DNA reads TGTGCCACTAGCTTTTCGGGATGGGAAACCGGGGAGCTGTTTTTT. It translates to CATSFSGWETGELFF.

This clonotype was picked up one time. Germline and junction disagree at one end, which may indicate a read error. The genes are TRBV6-1 and TRBJ1-5; D not certain. This CDR3 comprises 13 residues. Germline V gives CDR1 MNHNS, CDR2 SASEGT. The CDR3 DNA is TGTGTCAGCAGCCCGGGGAATCAAAGGCTCCAGCATTTT. It codes for CVSSPGNQRLQHF.

In regard to this clonotype: One junction end does not reproduce the germline sequence, and a read error may be involved. The V gene is TRBV12-3 or TRBV12-4, the J gene TRBJ1-1, with 8 bases that match TRBD1. This CDR3 has 13 residues. The CDR3 loop reads CASRRTGSDEAFF. The CDR3 coding sequence is TGTGCCAGCCGCCGGACAGGGAGTGACGAAGCTTTTTTT.